The 8 T cell receptor beta chains reported below all come from one sample, sequenced in a study of response to subunit inactivated influenza vaccine (dated by TCRdb to 2017 to 2018). The library was generated by RT-PCR. The instrument was an Illumina HiSeq 2500. TCRdb applied fastp at Q25 and MiXCR to the public reads, then kept only in-frame beta chains. CDR3 protein duplicates are merged, each entry listing the most common genes and DNA. Present in this sample are over 150,000 distinct CDR3 sequences, about 10% of which were seen just once. In total, the top ten clones hold roughly 36% of the sample. Sequences were derived from CD8+ T cells sorted from PBMCs, sampled 23 to 25 months after vaccination. Receptors originate from a man aged 50 to 69 who received an inactivated influenza vaccine. Donor details come from another sample of the same person, matched by shared clones.

The chain couples TRBV28 to TRBJ2-7; the D gene is possibly TRBD2 (6 bases). Germline CDR1 reads MDHEN; CDR2 reads SYDVKM. V dropped 4 bases and J dropped 4 bases, with 23 bases sitting between them. This CDR3 comprises 17 residues. The DNA of the CDR3 is TGTGCCAGCAGTTCCAACCTAGAGGGAGGTAGTCGTTACGAGCAGTACTTC. Translated, it gives CASSSNLEGGSRYEQYF.

J is TRBJ2-3 and V is TRBV3-1, with 7 bases matching TRBD2. From germline, CDR1 is LGHDT and CDR2 YNNKEL (reference sequence). The V gene end was trimmed by 1 base and the J gene end by 6 bases; junction bases not matched to a gene: 13. This CDR3 has 17 residues. The CDR3 here is CASSQGTLAPWMDTQYF. The CDR3, as DNA: TGTGCCAGCAGCCAAGGAACACTAGCGCCCTGGATGGATACGCAGTATTTT.

The table lists this clonotype with a few counts. The chain is built from TRBV27 and TRBJ2-1; possibly TRBD1 or TRBD2 for D (6 bases each). V was cut by 5 bases and J by 6 bases, with 14 bases left in between. This CDR3 has 14 residues. In germline, CDR1 is MNHEY, CDR2 SMNVEV (reference sequence). CDR3 amino acids: CASSRNGGGNEQFF. DNA for the CDR3: TGTGCCAGCAGTCGAAACGGAGGGGGCAATGAGCAGTTCTTC.

There are a few counts of this clonotype. The chain couples TRBV20-1 to TRBJ1-5, with TRBD1 identical over 10 bases. Germline CDR1 DFQATT, CDR2 SNEGSKA (reference sequence). This CDR3 comprises 15 residues. V was pared by 3 bases and J by 7 bases, with 9 bases of the junction left unmatched. CDR3 DNA: TGCAGTGCTAGGCGCCTAGGACAGGGGGAACAGCCCCAGCATTTT. It codes for CSARRLGQGEQPQHF.

This clonotype was found many times. The J gene is TRBJ2-1, the V gene TRBV12-3 or TRBV12-4, with no clear D. V lost 6 bases and J lost 4, with 4 bases in between. This CDR3 spans 11 amino acids. CDR3 in amino acids: CASRVYNEQFF. CDR3 sequence (DNA): TGTGCCAGCAGGGTTTACAATGAGCAGTTCTTC.

The table lists this clonotype with many counts. The V and J genes are TRBV4-3 and TRBJ2-1; the match to TRBD2 covers 12 bases. The CDR3 is 16 amino acids. Unmatched junction bases numbered 4, after V lost 3 bases and J lost 4 bases. CDR1 and CDR2 (germline): LGHNA, YSLEER. CDR3 nucleotides: TGCGCCAGCAGCCAGGAGGGGACTAGCGGGTACAATGAGCAGTTCTTC. Its translation is CASSQEGTSGYNEQFF.

V and J are TRBV21-1 and TRBJ2-5; the table's D call TRBD1 went unverified against the DNA. TRBV21-1 has pseudogene status. The CDR3 spans 13 residues. The CDR3 protein is CASRYTGGETQYF. The CDR3 bases are TGTGCCAGCAGATACACAGGGGGAGAGACCCAGTACTTC.

The chain combines TRBV7-6 with TRBJ1-1; 7 bases fit TRBD1. V dropped 9 bases and J dropped 5; count of bases not matched to a gene: 3. CDR3 length: 11 amino acids. The germline V gene encodes CDR1 SGHVS and CDR2 FNYEAQ. The CDR3 reads CASQGGTEAFF. The CDR3 DNA is TGTGCCAGTCAGGGGGGAACTGAAGCTTTCTTT.